Listed here are 25 T cell receptor beta chains from one sample, sequenced in a study of siplizumab effects on memory and regulatory T cells (dated by TCRdb to about 2019). The library relied on the immunoSEQ multiplex PCR assay. TCRdb's version of the immuneACCESS table is confined to in-frame rearrangements and falls short of the full clone set. An unresolved V gene accounts for under half of the shortfall where checked; the remainder is of unknown origin. The sample includes tens of thousands of clones, with 85% to 95% observed a single time. Of the sample, 38% falls within the top ten clones. Material: CD8+ T cells sorted from blood. The receptors derive from a human donor in good health.

The chain recombines TRBV7-6 with TRBJ2-1; D uncertain. Germline values: CDR1 SGHVS, CDR2 FNYEAQ. V lost 4 bases to trimming and J lost 4 bases, with 8 bases between them. This CDR3 has 13 residues. Here the CDR3 reads CASSYDSYNEQFF. DNA of the CDR3: TGTGCCAGCAGCTATGACTCTTACAATGAGCAGTTCTTC.

The chain has TRBV4-1 and TRBJ2-1, with unresolved D. Germline CDR1 MGHRA, CDR2 YSYEKL. With 0 bases removed from V and 10 bases from J, the gap between germline ends came to 10 bases. The CDR3 totals 13 residues. Written as DNA, the CDR3 is TGCGCCAGCAGCCAAGATAAAGGCAGCGAGCAGTTCTTC. As protein: CASSQDKGSEQFF.

The chain carries TRBV7-2 and TRBJ2-7, with D possibly matching TRBD1 (6 bases). V shed 3 bases and J shed 2 bases, with 11 bases lying between them. This CDR3 has 14 amino acids. The germline V gene has CDR1 SGHTA and CDR2 FQGNSA. Here the CDR3 reads CASSFSTGTYEQYF. CDR3 coding DNA: TGTGCCAGCAGCTTCTCGACAGGAACCTACGAGCAGTACTTC.

V usage is TRBV4-1 and J usage is TRBJ1-1; D unresolved. The CDR3 consists of 15 residues. Trimming removed 1 base from V and 3 bases from J, with 12 bases in between. Germline V gives CDR1 MGHRA, CDR2 YSYEKL. CDR3 amino acids: CASSQGGKGYTEAFF. CDR3 DNA: TGCGCCAGCAGCCAAGGCGGGAAGGGATACACTGAAGCTTTCTTT.

The chain links TRBV4-3 to TRBJ1-1; possible D gene TRBD1, 5 bases. Trimming left V 0 bases short and J 5 bases short, with 10 bases between. The germline V gene encodes CDR1 LGHNA and CDR2 YSLEER. The CDR3 is 14 residues long. CDR3 in DNA: TGCGCCAGCAGCCAAGATTGGGGGGGGACTGAAGCTTTCTTT. Protein: CASSQDWGGTEAFF.

This clone has a single count. The chain links TRBV14 to TRBJ2-3, with TRBD2 matching 9 bases. The CDR3 consists of 17 residues. V was clipped by 4 bases and J by 0 bases; unmatched bases: 8. Germline V gene data show CDR1 as SGHDN and CDR2 as FVKESK. In nucleotides, the CDR3 is TGTGCCAGCAGCCGTCTAGCGGGACCACCTAGCACAGATACGCAGTATTTT. It translates to CASSRLAGPPSTDTQYF.

This chain joins TRBV18 and TRBJ2-3; D uncertain. Germline V gene lookup returns CDR1 KGHSH and CDR2 LQKENI. This CDR3 spans 16 amino acids. V was trimmed by 2 bases and J by 5 bases, leaving 17 bases between them. CDR3 sequence: CASSPDLNNNLDTQYF. The CDR3 DNA sequence: TGTGCCAGCTCACCAGATCTCAACAACAACTTAGATACGCAGTATTTT.

This chain joins TRBV27 and TRBJ2-2; D is ambiguous. CDR1 is MNHEY, CDR2 SMNVEV, per germline (reference sequence). The CDR3 spans 14 residues. The V and J ends lost 7 bases and 4 bases respectively, with 13 bases between them. Here the CDR3 reads CASTPVGITGELFF. The DNA of the CDR3 is TGTGCCAGCACACCCGTAGGGATCACCGGGGAGCTGTTTTTT.

Concerning this clone itself: The junction and the germline gene differ at one end; a read error may be behind it. Written as DNA, the CDR3 is TGTGCCAGCAGCCCTGGGACTAGCACGGATACGCAGTATTTT. Residues: CASSPGTSTDTQYF. This chain joins TRBV5-8 and TRBJ2-3; 9 bases align to TRBD2. The germline gives CDR1 SGHTS, CDR2 YDEGEE. This CDR3 region has 14 residues.

The chain couples TRBV13 to TRBJ2-1; 8 bases agree with TRBD1. Germline CDR1 reads PRHDT; CDR2 reads FYEKMQ (reference sequence). The trim removed 0 bases at V and 10 bases at J, leaving 5 bases unmatched. The CDR3 extends over 14 amino acids. CDR3 nucleotides: TGTGCCAGCAGCTTAGGGGACAGGGATGACGAGCAGTTCTTC. Translation: CASSLGDRDDEQFF.

This chain uses TRBV5-4 with TRBJ1-1, with 8 bases fitting TRBD1. Germline V lookup: CDR1 SGHNT, CDR2 YYREEE (reference sequence). This CDR3 is built from 17 residues. The junction had 8 bases not matched to a gene; V was cut back by 1 base and J by 0 bases. Here the CDR3 DNA reads TGTGCCAGCAGCTTGAGACCGGACAGGGTTATGAACACTGAAGCTTTCTTT. It codes for CASSLRPDRVMNTEAFF.

This clone was counted a few times. The chain recombines TRBV19 with TRBJ1-1; 10 nucleotides match TRBD1. There are 17 residues in the CDR3. Germline-derived CDR1 and CDR2 are LNHDA and SQIVND (reference sequence). The junction had 10 bases not matched to a gene; V was cut back by 6 bases and J by 0 bases. This CDR3 is CASSLTGTGVVNTEAFF. CDR3 DNA: TGTGCCAGTAGCCTGACCGGGACAGGGGTTGTGAACACTGAAGCTTTCTTT. The entire variable domain, with the rest obtained from reference TRBV19 and TRBJ1-1, is as follows: DGGITQSPKYLFRKEGQNVTLSCEQNLNHDAMYWYRQDPGQGLRLIYYSQIVNDFQKGDIAEGYSVSREKKESFPLTVTSAQKNPTAFYLCASSLTGTGVVNTEAFFGQGTRLTVV.

The chain is built from TRBV6-5 and TRBJ2-7, with unresolved D. Trimming left V 3 bases short and J 0 bases short, with 9 bases between. The CDR3 has 14 amino acids. Looked up from germline, CDR1 is MNHEY and CDR2 is SVGAGI. The CDR3 loop reads CASSYKSNSYEQYF. CDR3 coding DNA: TGTGCCAGCAGTTATAAGTCGAACTCCTACGAGCAGTACTTC.

This clone was recorded once. V and J are TRBV7-9 and TRBJ2-7; 8 bases map to TRBD1. CDR1 and CDR2 (germline): SEHNR, FQNEAQ (reference sequence). Trimming removed 3 bases from V and 5 bases from J; junction bases left unmatched: 3. The CDR3 sequence is 13 residues long. As DNA, the CDR3 is TGTGCCAGCAGCTTCGACAGGGGCGACGAGCAGTACTTC. As protein: CASSFDRGDEQYF.

The gene calls are TRBV28 and TRBJ2-2; 8 bases agree with TRBD1. The CDR3 covers 14 residues. Germline lookup yields CDR1 MDHEN and CDR2 SYDVKM. Trimming at V came to 6 bases and at J to 4 bases, leaving 4 bases not matched to a gene. The CDR3 region has the DNA TGTGCCAGCAGCCTTACAGGGGGCACCGGGGAGCTGTTTTTT. This translates into CASSLTGGTGELFF.

J is TRBJ2-7 and V is TRBV5-1, with D hard to call. This CDR3 spans 14 amino acids. Germline V lookup: CDR1 SGHRS, CDR2 YFSETQ. V dropped 5 bases and J dropped 2 bases, with 14 bases sitting between them. The CDR3 DNA sequence: TGCGCCAGCAGTCCCTCCGCGCTGACCTACGAGCAGTACTTC. Protein sequence: CASSPSALTYEQYF.

V is TRBV27 and J is TRBJ2-1, with 7 nucleotides matching TRBD2. The CDR3 is made up of 15 amino acids. Germline CDR1 reads MNHEY; CDR2 reads SMNVEV (reference sequence). V was pared by 3 bases and J by 4 bases, with 6 bases of the junction left unmatched. CDR3 nucleotide sequence: TGTGCCAGCAGTTTTAATACGGGAGGTTACAATGAGCAGTTCTTC. It translates to CASSFNTGGYNEQFF.

This clone was observed once. The V call is TRBV10-3, the J call TRBJ2-3; 9 nucleotides agree with TRBD2. Germline CDR1 ENHRY, CDR2 SYGVKD. The CDR3 extends over 16 amino acids. V trimming: 6 bases; J trimming: 6 bases; junction bases outside the gene matches: 13. In DNA form, the CDR3 reads TGTGCCATCAGAGCCGGTCAGGGGCGGGAGGGGGATACGCAGTATTTT. Translated: CAIRAGQGREGDTQYF.

The chain is built from TRBV19 and TRBJ2-7, with D hard to call. V lost 3 bases and J lost 2, with 11 bases in between. Per germline, CDR1 LNHDA and CDR2 SQIVND (reference sequence). The CDR3 runs 14 residues. This CDR3 reads CASSIPGRTYEQYF. CDR3 DNA sequence: TGTGCCAGTAGTATTCCGGGCAGGACCTACGAGCAGTACTTC.

This sequence joins TRBV4-3 and TRBJ2-1; D not certain. The CDR3 contains 12 residues. Trimming stripped 3 bases from V and 5 bases from J, with 5 bases between. Germline V gene data show CDR1 as LGHNA and CDR2 as YSLEER. The CDR3 nucleotides read TGCGCCAGCAGCCAGGGGAACAATGAGCAGTTCTTC. It yields the protein CASSQGNNEQFF.

The chain has TRBV30 and TRBJ2-5, with 11 bases matching TRBD2. The J segment lost 3 bases and the V segment lost 3 bases, leaving 0 bases of the junction unmatched. Germline V gene data show CDR1 as GTSNPN and CDR2 as SVGIG (reference sequence). CDR3 length equals 13 residues. The DNA for the CDR3 is TGTGCCTGGAGGGGACTAGCGGAAGAGACCCAGTACTTC. This gives the protein CAWRGLAEETQYF.

The genes are TRBV10-1 and TRBJ2-1; D perhaps matches TRBD2 (5 bases). CDR1 is WNHNN, CDR2 SYGVQD, per germline (reference sequence). The CDR3 contains 13 residues. Trimming removed 6 bases at V and 8 bases at J, with 14 bases between. The CDR3 loop reads CASRDWPVYEQFF. DNA of the CDR3: TGCGCCAGCAGGGACTGGCCAGTCTATGAGCAGTTCTTC.

The chain joins TRBV21-1 to TRBJ1-5. TRBV21-1 is reported as a pseudogene. The CDR3 has 14 amino acids. CDR3 bases: TGTGCCAGCAGCATAGACCGGGGCAATCAGCCCCAGCATTTT. It codes for CASSIDRGNQPQHF.

The J gene is TRBJ2-3, the V gene TRBV30; 10 positions match TRBD1. V shed 8 bases and J 1 base; nucleotides not matched to a gene: 12. CDR1 GTSNPN and CDR2 SVGIG come from the germline V gene (reference sequence). The CDR3 is 16 amino acids. The CDR3 sequence: CAGYSRGQGGTDTQYF. CDR3 nucleotide sequence: TGTGCCGGCTACTCTCGAGGACAGGGGGGCACAGATACGCAGTATTTT. The variable domain in full, completed from reference TRBV30 and TRBJ2-3, reads SQTIHQWPATLVQPVGSPLSLECTVEGTSNPNLYWYRQAAGRGLQLLFYSVGIGQISSEVPQNLSASRPQDRQFILSSKKLLLSDSGFYLCAGYSRGQGGTDTQYFGPGTRLTVL.

CDR3 DNA: TGTGCCAGCAGCCCGGGACTAGGCTGGGAGCAGTACTTC. This codes for CASSPGLGWEQYF. The chain uses TRBV7-6 and TRBJ2-7; 8 nucleotides align to TRBD2. This CDR3 has 13 residues. Per germline, CDR1 SGHVS and CDR2 FNYEAQ. J lost 7 bases, V lost 5 bases, and 7 bases had no gene match.